Below, 20 T cell receptor beta chains from the same sample are listed, as sequenced in a study of radiation and T cells in renal cell carcinoma. Here immunoSEQ multiplex PCR was the method, and the copy in TCRdb shows in-frame clones only, minus some. The sample holds about 47,000 clones, 80% seen once. Noted time point: blood 2 weeks post-SBRT. Treatment defined: 15 Gy SBRT to primary tumor, nephrectomy 4 weeks later. The specimen was blood, collected from a patient whose treatment included radiotherapy and nephrectomy. The origin of the receptors is a woman in her 70s with renal cell carcinoma.

The V gene is TRBV10-3, the J gene TRBJ2-1; no clear D. Trimming shortened V by 2 bases and J by 3 bases, and 5 bases separated the two germline ends. The CDR3 is 13 amino acids. Germline CDR1 reads ENHRY; CDR2 reads SYGVKD. Here the CDR3 DNA reads TGTGCCATCAGTGAGAACTACTACAATGAGCAGTTCTTC. This sequence encodes CAISENYYNEQFF.

This chain links TRBV25-1 with TRBJ2-1, with 9 positions matching TRBD2. Germline CDR1 and CDR2: MGHDK and SYGVNS. This CDR3 is 15 amino acids long. V lost 3 bases, J lost 7 bases, and 7 bases stayed unmatched. The DNA for the CDR3 is TGTGCCAGCAGTGATTTTAGCGGGAGTTGGAATGAGCAGTTCTTC. Residues: CASSDFSGSWNEQFF.

The chain carries TRBV11-3 and TRBJ2-2, with TRBD2 as a possible D gene (5 bases). V lost 5 bases and J 5 bases, leaving 12 bases between the germline ends. Germline loops: CDR1 SGHNT, CDR2 YENEEA. This CDR3 has 14 residues. The DNA for the CDR3 is TGTGCCAGCAGCCCGGGGTGGGATACCGGGGAGCTGTTTTTT. It codes for CASSPGWDTGELFF.

The chain is built from TRBV4-2 and TRBJ1-4; D unresolved. The V end lost 0 bases, the J end lost 5 bases, and 10 bases lay between the germline ends. Germline lookup yields CDR1 LGHNA and CDR2 YNFKEQ. The length of the CDR3 is 15 residues. DNA for the CDR3: TGTGCCAGCAGCCAAGATCCATACGGCAATGAAAAACTGTTTTTT. As protein: CASSQDPYGNEKLFF.

The chain employs TRBV4-2 and TRBJ1-2; the match to TRBD1 covers 7 bases. The V and J ends lost 0 bases and 0 bases, in that order; junction bases with no gene match: 10. In germline, CDR1 is LGHNA, CDR2 YNFKEQ. The CDR3 spans 18 residues. The CDR3 is CASSQDRAGQPTNYGYTF. CDR3 nucleotides: TGTGCCAGCAGCCAAGATAGAGCGGGACAGCCAACTAACTATGGCTACACCTTC.

The count of this clone is one. This chain's CDR3 is CASRETSGLYNEQFF. DNA of the CDR3: TGTGCCAGCAGAGAAACTAGCGGGCTTTACAATGAGCAGTTCTTC. The chain is built from TRBV7-9 and TRBJ2-1; 9 nucleotides agree with TRBD2. From germline, CDR1 is SEHNR and CDR2 FQNEAQ (reference sequence). Germline trimming cut 6 bases from V and 4 bases from J; bases unmatched to any gene: 7. This CDR3 is built from 15 residues.

This chain uses TRBV5-1 with TRBJ1-6; D is undetermined. The CDR3 totals 17 residues. Trimming stripped 0 bases from V and 10 bases from J, with 20 bases between. Germline V lookup: CDR1 SGHRS, CDR2 YFSETQ. CDR3 sequence reads: CASSLEGQAFVRSPLHF. The CDR3 DNA sequence: TGCGCCAGCAGCTTGGAAGGGCAGGCCTTCGTTCGGTCACCCCTCCACTTT.

The chain recombines TRBV5-4 with TRBJ2-1, with a tentative D call TRBD1 (5 bases). The CDR3 runs to 15 residues. Trimming removed 4 bases from V and 0 bases from J, with 11 bases in between. Germline CDR1 reads SGHNT; CDR2 reads YYREEE (reference sequence). CDR3 sequence (DNA): TGTGCCAGCAGCCTGGACACCAGCTCCTACAATGAGCAGTTCTTC. Amino acids: CASSLDTSSYNEQFF.

The chain couples TRBV9 to TRBJ2-5; TRBD2 agrees at 8 bases. V dropped 0 bases and J dropped 4; count of bases not matched to a gene: 5. The V gene's germline CDR1 is SGDLS and CDR2 YYNGEE. The CDR3 is 15 amino acids. CDR3 sequence (DNA): TGTGCCAGCAGCGTAGCGGGACTAGGAGGAGAGACCCAGTACTTC. Its translation: CASSVAGLGGETQYF.

The chain links TRBV28 to TRBJ2-7, with TRBD1 matching 7 bases. V shed 6 bases and J 5 bases; nucleotides not matched to a gene: 7. Germline V gives CDR1 MDHEN, CDR2 SYDVKM. The CDR3 covers 13 residues. CDR3: CASRINRGDEQYF. The CDR3 nucleotides are TGTGCCAGCAGGATAAACAGGGGTGACGAGCAGTACTTC.

The chain has TRBV4-1 and TRBJ1-4, with TRBD1 identical over 10 bases. V dropped 4 bases and J dropped 8; count of bases not matched to a gene: 16. Germline CDR1 MGHRA, CDR2 YSYEKL. CDR3 size: 18 residues. The CDR3 DNA sequence: TGCGCCAGCAGCCCACTTTTTCTTAGGGACAGGGGTGGGGAAAAACTGTTTTTT. This encodes CASSPLFLRDRGGEKLFF.

This clone was seen a few times. The chain employs TRBV27 and TRBJ2-1; no firm D call. The CDR3 is made up of 15 amino acids. The V end was cut by 6 bases, the J end by 3 bases, with 15 bases between. In germline, CDR1 is MNHEY, CDR2 SMNVEV (reference sequence). The CDR3 reads CASRNLPSDYNEQFF. CDR3 bases: TGTGCCAGCAGAAACCTTCCCAGCGACTACAATGAGCAGTTCTTC.

The V gene is TRBV19, the J gene TRBJ2-7; TRBD2 might be the D (5 bases). In germline, CDR1 is LNHDA, CDR2 SQIVND (reference sequence). Trimming cost V 1 base and J 3 bases, with 13 bases left between them. The CDR3 loop spans 15 amino acids. The DNA for the CDR3 is TGTGCCAGTAGTATAGCGAGGGCCAGTAGCTACGAGCAGTACTTC. Amino acids: CASSIARASSYEQYF. Looking up the rest from reference TRBV19 and TRBJ2-7 gives the full variable domain: DGGITQSPKYLFRKEGQNVTLSCEQNLNHDAMYWYRQDPGQGLRLIYYSQIVNDFQKGDIAEGYSVSREKKESFPLTVTSAQKNPTAFYLCASSIARASSYEQYFGPGTRLTVT.

The V call is TRBV29-1, the J call TRBJ2-7; 7 positions agree with TRBD2. J gave up 4 bases and V 2 bases, and 2 bases lay outside the gene matches. The CDR3 sequence is 12 residues long. Per germline, CDR1 SQVTM and CDR2 ANQGSEA. This CDR3 reads CSVERGGYEQYF. The CDR3 bases are TGCAGCGTTGAAAGGGGAGGGTACGAGCAGTACTTC.

This rearrangement joins TRBV27 to TRBJ1-2; D is possibly TRBD1 (5 bases). V lost 6 bases and J 4 bases, leaving 12 bases between the germline ends. Germline V gene sequence: CDR1 MNHEY, CDR2 SMNVEV (reference sequence). This CDR3 has 13 amino acids. For the CDR3, the DNA is TGTGCCAGCAGCGTCAGGGAAGGCTATGGCTACACCTTC. It codes for CASSVREGYGYTF.

DNA for the CDR3: TGTGCCAGCAGCTTACACAAGAACACTGAAGCTTTCTTT. It yields the protein CASSLHKNTEAFF. This chain uses TRBV7-3 with TRBJ1-1; no clear D gene. Germline CDR1 and CDR2: SGHTA and FQGTGA. This CDR3 contains 13 residues. The V end was cut by 2 bases, the J end by 1 base, with 5 bases between.

This clone was seen a few times. CDR3 sequence reads: CASSLGLAGGIRIEQYF. The CDR3 bases are TGTGCCAGCAGTCTGGGACTAGCGGGGGGGATAAGAATCGAGCAGTACTTC. V usage is TRBV7-9 and J usage is TRBJ2-7; 16 nucleotides line up with TRBD2. The V and J ends lost 6 bases and 6 bases, in that order; junction bases with no gene match: 11. This CDR3 has 17 residues. Germline V gene lookup returns CDR1 SEHNR and CDR2 FQNEAQ (reference sequence).

The V call is TRBV15, the J call TRBJ2-7; D not certain. CDR3 length: 13 residues. V lost 0 bases to trimming and J lost 2 bases, with 5 bases between them. Germline assignment: CDR1 LNHNV and CDR2 YYDKDF (reference sequence). The CDR3 DNA sequence: TGTGCCACCAGCAGAGATTTGGCCTACGAGCAGTACTTC. The encoded protein is CATSRDLAYEQYF. The complete variable domain, with remaining parts taken from reference TRBV15 and TRBJ2-7, reads DAMVIQNPRYQVTQFGKPVTLSCSQTLNHNVMYWYQQKSSQAPKLLFHYYDKDFNNEADTPDNFQSRRPNTSFCFLDIRSPGLGDTAMYLCATSRDLAYEQYFGPGTRLTVT.

The gene calls are TRBV6-5 and TRBJ1-2; D might be TRBD1 (6 bases). V was trimmed by 5 bases and J by 3 bases, leaving 16 bases between them. The germline V gene encodes CDR1 MNHEY and CDR2 SVGAGI. This CDR3 is 15 amino acids long. CDR3 protein: CASSSGTNPDYGYTF. CDR3 in DNA: TGTGCCAGCAGTAGTGGGACAAACCCCGACTATGGCTACACCTTC.

J is TRBJ1-1 and V is TRBV7-3; D may be TRBD1 (6 bases). Between the trimmed V and J ends, which lost 6 bases and 5 bases, there was a span of 16 bases. CDR3 length equals 14 residues. Looked up from germline, CDR1 is SGHTA and CDR2 is FQGTGA. The DNA for the CDR3 is TGTGCCAGCAGGGCCACCTCAGGGGAAACTGAAGCTTTCTTT. Translated: CASRATSGETEAFF.